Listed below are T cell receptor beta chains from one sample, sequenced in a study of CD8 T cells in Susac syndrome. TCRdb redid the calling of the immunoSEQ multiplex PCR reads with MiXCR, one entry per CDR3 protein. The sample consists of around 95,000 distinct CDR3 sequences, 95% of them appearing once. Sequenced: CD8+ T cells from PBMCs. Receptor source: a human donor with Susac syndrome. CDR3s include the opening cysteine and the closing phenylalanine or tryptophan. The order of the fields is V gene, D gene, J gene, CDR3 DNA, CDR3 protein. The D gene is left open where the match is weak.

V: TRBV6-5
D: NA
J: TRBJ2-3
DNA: TGTGCCAGCAGTTACAATGGACCCAGAGATACGCAGTATTTT
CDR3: CASSYNGPRDTQYF

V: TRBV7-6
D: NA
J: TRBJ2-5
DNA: TGTGCCAGCAGCTTAGATGCGGGGTTCCAAGAGACCCAGTACTTC
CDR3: CASSLDAGFQETQYF

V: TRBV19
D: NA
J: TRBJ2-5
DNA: TGTGCCAGTAGTACGCTACAACAAGAGACCCAGTACTTC
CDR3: CASSTLQQETQYF

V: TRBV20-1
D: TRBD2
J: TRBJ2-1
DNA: TGCAGTCCCGGGACTAGCGGGAGGGCCCGGTACAATGAGCAGTTCTTC
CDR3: CSPGTSGRARYNEQFF

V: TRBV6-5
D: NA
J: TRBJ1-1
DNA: TGTGCCAGCAGTTACTCTCAGGGAAGAATCTCTGAAGCTTTCTTT
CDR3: CASSYSQGRISEAFF

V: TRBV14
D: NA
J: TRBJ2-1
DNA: TGTGCCAGCAGCCGTAGCAATGAGCAGTTCTTC
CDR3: CASSRSNEQFF

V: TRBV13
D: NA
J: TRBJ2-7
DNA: TGTGCCAGCAGCTTAGGAGACAGCCTTTACGAGCAGTACTTC
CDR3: CASSLGDSLYEQYF

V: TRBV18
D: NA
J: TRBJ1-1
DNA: TGTGCCAGCTCACTCGGGCAACAGAACACTGAAGCTTTCTTT
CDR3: CASSLGQQNTEAFF

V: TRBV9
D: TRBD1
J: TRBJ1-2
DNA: TGTGCCAGCAGCGTAGGAGCAGGGGGAAACTATGGCTACACCTTC
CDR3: CASSVGAGGNYGYTF

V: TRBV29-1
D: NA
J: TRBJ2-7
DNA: TGCAGCGTTACCGACAGGCGCCACAGCTCCTACGAGCAGTACTTC
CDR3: CSVTDRRHSSYEQYF

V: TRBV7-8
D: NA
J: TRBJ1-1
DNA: TGTGCCAGCAGCTTAGGGAAGTTAATGAACACTGAAGCTTTCTTT
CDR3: CASSLGKLMNTEAFF